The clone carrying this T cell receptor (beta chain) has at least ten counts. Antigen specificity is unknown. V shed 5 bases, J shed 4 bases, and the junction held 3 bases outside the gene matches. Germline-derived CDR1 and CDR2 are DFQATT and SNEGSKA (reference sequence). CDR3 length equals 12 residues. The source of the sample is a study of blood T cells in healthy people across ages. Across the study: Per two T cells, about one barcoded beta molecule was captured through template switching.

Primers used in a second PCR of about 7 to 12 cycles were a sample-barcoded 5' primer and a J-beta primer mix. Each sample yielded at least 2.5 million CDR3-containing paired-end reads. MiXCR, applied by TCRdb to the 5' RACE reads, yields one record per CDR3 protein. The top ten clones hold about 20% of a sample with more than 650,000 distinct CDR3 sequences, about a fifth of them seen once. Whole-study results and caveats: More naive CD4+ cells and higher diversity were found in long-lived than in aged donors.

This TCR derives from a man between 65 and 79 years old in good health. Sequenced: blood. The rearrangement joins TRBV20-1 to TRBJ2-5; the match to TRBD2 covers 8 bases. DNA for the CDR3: TGCAGTGCTGGAACTAGCGGAGAGACCCAGTACTTC. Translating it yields CSAGTSGETQYF.